Following are 32 T cell receptor beta chains from one sample sequenced in a study of cytomegalovirus exposure and HLA in healthy donors. The study ran its PCR with 60 Vbeta and 13 Jbeta primers. Clones were sequenced by immunoSEQ multiplex PCR, and TCRdb holds only the in-frame ones, with some missing. The sample has about 270,000 clones; about 75% are singletons. Sequencing was performed on PBMCs. The receptors derive from a female donor in good health and CMV-seronegative.

The chain joins TRBV11-1 to TRBJ1-1; D gene ambiguous. The CDR3 loop spans 16 amino acids. Trimming pared 5 bases from V and 0 bases from J, leaving 16 bases between. Germline CDR1 SGHAT, CDR2 FQDESV (reference sequence). CDR3 residues: CASSTGIFPMNTEAFF. CDR3 nucleotides: TGTGCCAGCAGCACGGGGATCTTCCCCATGAACACTGAAGCTTTCTTT.

The chain uses TRBV2 and TRBJ2-1; D is ambiguous. Per germline, CDR1 SNHLY and CDR2 FYNNEI. The V gene lost 7 bases and the J gene lost 11 bases, with 12 bases spanning the gap. The CDR3 length is 11 residues. The CDR3 spells CASTPVEKQFF. DNA of the CDR3: TGTGCCAGCACCCCGGTGGAGAAGCAGTTCTTC.

The chain joins TRBV11-3 to TRBJ2-7; D remains unclear. V was pared by 1 base and J by 3 bases, with 4 bases between. The CDR3 covers 12 residues. Germline V gene data show CDR1 as SGHNT and CDR2 as YENEEA. CDR3 nucleotides: TGTGCCAGCAGCTTAGCCGGCTACGAGCAGTACTTC. Amino acids: CASSLAGYEQYF.

J is TRBJ2-5 and V is TRBV10-3, with 11 nucleotides matching TRBD2. CDR1 is ENHRY, CDR2 SYGVKD, per germline. CDR3 length equals 15 residues. V trimming: 11 bases; J trimming: 1 base; junction bases outside the gene matches: 9. The DNA for the CDR3 is TGTGCCTCGCGGGGACTAGCGGAGTCCCAAGAGACCCAGTACTTC. This gives the protein CASRGLAESQETQYF.

The chain joins TRBV5-4 to TRBJ2-7; TRBD2 matches at 11 bases. Trimming took 2 bases from V and 2 from J; bases not matched to a gene: 6. CDR1 and CDR2 from the germline V gene are SGHNT and YYREEE (reference sequence). This CDR3 region has 16 residues. The CDR3 DNA reads TGTGCCAGCAGCTTTACCGGGACTAGCGGCGCCTACGAGCAGTACTTC. Translation: CASSFTGTSGAYEQYF.

The chain employs TRBV15 and TRBJ1-4; D call uncertain. The V and J ends lost 1 base and 4 bases respectively, with 7 bases between them. In germline, CDR1 is LNHNV, CDR2 YYDKDF (reference sequence). The CDR3 is 14 residues long. The CDR3 DNA sequence: TGTGCCACCAGCAGAGCGGCGGGTAATGAAAAACTGTTTTTT. It codes for CATSRAAGNEKLFF.

This clone was seen more than once but under ten times. The chain joins TRBV12-5 to TRBJ1-1; 8 bases line up with TRBD1. Germline V gene data show CDR1 as LGHNT and CDR2 as FRNRAP. The CDR3 loop spans 15 amino acids. The J segment lost 4 bases and the V segment lost 2 bases, leaving 6 bases of the junction unmatched. CDR3 sequence: CASGLLAGGGTEAFF. The CDR3 nucleotides read TGTGCTAGTGGTTTGTTGGCAGGGGGCGGCACTGAAGCTTTCTTT.

The CDR3 nucleotides read TGTGCCTGGGCCGGGACTAGCGGGAATGAGCAGTTCTTC. Its translation: CAWAGTSGNEQFF. The V call is TRBV30, the J call TRBJ2-1; 12 positions match TRBD2. Germline V lookup: CDR1 GTSNPN, CDR2 SVGIG (reference sequence). J gave up 7 bases and V 5 bases, and 3 bases lay outside the gene matches. This CDR3 is built from 13 residues.

DNA for the CDR3: TGCGCCAGCAGTGACTTCTCCGGGACTAGGAACGAGCAGTACTTC. Translated: CASSDFSGTRNEQYF. V usage is TRBV10-1 and J usage is TRBJ2-7; TRBD2 aligns across 8 bases. The length of the CDR3 is 15 residues. V shed 3 bases, J shed 5 bases, and the junction held 9 bases outside the gene matches. Germline-derived CDR1 and CDR2 are WNHNN and SYGVQD (reference sequence).

The chain carries TRBV2 and TRBJ1-5, with 8 bases that match TRBD1. Losses at the gene ends were 6 bases for V and 3 bases for J; bases not matched to a gene: 4. The CDR3 runs 14 residues. Germline values: CDR1 SNHLY, CDR2 FYNNEI. As DNA, the CDR3 is TGTGCCAGCAGGAGCAGGGGGCCCAATCAGCCCCAGCATTTT. Protein sequence: CASRSRGPNQPQHF.

The CDR3 reads CASHRNTEAFF. CDR3 bases: TGTGCCAGCCATAGGAACACTGAAGCTTTCTTT. V and J are TRBV2 and TRBJ1-1; D call uncertain. This CDR3 spans 11 amino acids. The V gene's germline CDR1 is SNHLY and CDR2 FYNNEI. Trimming shortened V by 8 bases and J by 1 base, and 5 bases separated the two germline ends.

This rearrangement joins TRBV4-2 to TRBJ1-3, with 8 bases fitting TRBD1. CDR1 LGHNA and CDR2 YNFKEQ come from the germline V gene. The CDR3 loop spans 18 amino acids. Trimming took 0 bases from V and 0 from J; bases not matched to a gene: 7. The chain's CDR3 is CASSQERGQVTSGNTIYF. The CDR3 bases are TGTGCCAGCAGCCAAGAACGGGGACAGGTGACCTCTGGAAACACCATATATTTT.

This clone came up a few times. V is TRBV6-1 and J is TRBJ2-7, with 9 bases identical to TRBD1. Per germline, CDR1 MNHNS and CDR2 SASEGT. V lost 1 base and J lost 7; bases outside the gene matches: 5. CDR3 size: 14 residues. CDR3 region: CASSEEGTGLEQYF. CDR3 bases: TGTGCCAGCAGTGAAGAAGGGACAGGGCTTGAGCAGTACTTC.

The sample holds a few counts of this clone. This chain connects TRBV7-9 to TRBJ1-1; the match to TRBD1 covers 9 bases. Germline V gives CDR1 SEHNR, CDR2 FQNEAQ (reference sequence). V lost 5 bases, J lost 5 bases, and 6 bases stayed unmatched. The CDR3 spans 14 residues. DNA of the CDR3: TGTGCCAGCAGCGTCACAGGGGGCCGGACTGAAGCTTTCTTT. Protein product: CASSVTGGRTEAFF.

Remarks on this clone: A junction boundary mismatches the germline segment, possibly from a read error. V and J are TRBV19 and TRBJ1-2, with D possibly being TRBD1 (6 bases). CDR1 is LNHDA, CDR2 SQIVND, per germline (reference sequence). The CDR3 is made up of 14 amino acids. CDR3 in DNA: TGTGCCAGTAGTGTAGAGGACAGTAACTATGGCTACACCTTC. This translates into CASSVEDSNYGYTF.

The CDR3 protein is CSALLPGQINTIYF. CDR3 coding DNA: TGCAGCGCCCTACTTCCGGGACAGATAAACACCATATATTTT. The genes are TRBV29-1 and TRBJ1-3, with TRBD1 matching over 7 bases. V shed 7 bases, J shed 6 bases, and the junction held 12 bases outside the gene matches. The germline V gene has CDR1 SQVTM and CDR2 ANQGSEA. This CDR3 is 14 amino acids long.

The chain employs TRBV9 and TRBJ2-3; 9 bases map to TRBD2. The germline V gene has CDR1 SGDLS and CDR2 YYNGEE. J lost 5 bases, V lost 0 bases, and 7 bases had no gene match. This CDR3 comprises 16 residues. The CDR3 sequence is CASSVGPSGTRDTQYF. The CDR3 DNA sequence: TGTGCCAGCAGCGTAGGGCCTAGCGGGACCCGAGATACGCAGTATTTT.

The chain links TRBV25-1 to TRBJ1-2, with TRBD1 matching over 7 bases. The trim removed 3 bases at V and 8 bases at J, leaving 6 bases unmatched. The germline CDR1 and CDR2 sequences are MGHDK and SYGVNS. The CDR3 consists of 13 residues. As DNA, the CDR3 is TGTGCCAGCAGTGAGACAGGGTTTCGGGGCTACACCTTC. Its translation: CASSETGFRGYTF.

This rearrangement joins TRBV5-1 to TRBJ2-7; 7 nucleotides align to TRBD1. Germline V gene data show CDR1 as SGHRS and CDR2 as YFSETQ. The junction had 16 bases not matched to a gene; V was cut back by 1 base and J by 0 bases. This CDR3 spans 19 amino acids. In nucleotides, the CDR3 is TGCGCCAGCAGCTTGTGGGGTTCGGTAGGGGGCCCTAACTCCTACGAGCAGTACTTC. This translates into CASSLWGSVGGPNSYEQYF.

The chain has TRBV5-6 and TRBJ2-7, with no clear D. The V gene lost 0 bases and the J gene lost 2 bases, with 9 bases spanning the gap. CDR1 is SGHDT, CDR2 YYEEEE, per germline. This CDR3 contains 14 residues. CDR3 residues: CASSLDAATYEQYF. CDR3 bases: TGTGCCAGCAGCTTGGACGCGGCCACCTACGAGCAGTACTTC. Filled out from reference TRBV5-6 and TRBJ2-7, the complete variable domain reads DAGVTQSPTHLIKTRGQQVTLRCSPKSGHDTVSWYQQALGQGPQFIFQYYEEEERQRGNFPDRFSGHQFPNYSSELNVNALLLGDSALYLCASSLDAATYEQYFGPGTRLTVT.

This clone was picked up one time. V is TRBV6-6 and J is TRBJ1-2, with 8 bases identical to TRBD1. This CDR3 has 15 amino acids. CDR1 is MNHNY and CDR2 is SVGAGI in the germline V gene (reference sequence). With 6 bases clipped from V and 4 bases from J, the junction kept 10 bases outside the gene matches. In DNA form, the CDR3 reads TGTGCCAGCAGACAGGGGGTGGGCGGTGGCTATGGCTACACCTTC. Residues: CASRQGVGGGYGYTF.

The chain carries TRBV28 and TRBJ2-2, with a tentative D call TRBD2 (6 bases). V was pared by 3 bases and J by 1 base, with 12 bases between. CDR3 length equals 16 residues. The germline gives CDR1 MDHEN, CDR2 SYDVKM. CDR3 bases: TGTGCCAGCAGTTTCGCGGGACTGAGGAACACCGGGGAGCTGTTTTTT. Amino acids: CASSFAGLRNTGELFF. The full variable domain, completed using reference TRBV28 and TRBJ2-2, is DVKVTQSSRYLVKRTGEKVFLECVQDMDHENMFWYRQDPGLGLRLIYFSYDVKMKEKGDIPEGYSVSREKKERFSLILESASTNQTSMYLCASSFAGLRNTGELFFGEGSRLTVL.

The J gene is TRBJ2-1, the V gene TRBV7-3, with 10 bases identical to TRBD2. Germline CDR1 and CDR2: SGHTA and FQGTGA. This CDR3 contains 14 residues. V shed 6 bases and J 6 bases; nucleotides not matched to a gene: 5. The CDR3: CASSLAGVGNEQFF. CDR3 in DNA: TGTGCCAGCAGTCTAGCGGGAGTCGGCAATGAGCAGTTCTTC.

This sequence joins TRBV6-5 and TRBJ2-5; perhaps TRBD1 as D (6 bases). The J call may be faulty, since TRBJ2-7 better matches the DNA end. Per germline, CDR1 MNHEY and CDR2 SVGAGI. The length of the CDR3 is 14 residues. The CDR3 DNA follows: TGTGCCAGCAGTTATCAGGGGACCGACTACGAGCAGTACTTC. Encoded protein: CASSYQGTDYEQYF.

The chain links TRBV10-1 to TRBJ2-1; the D gene is possibly TRBD2 (6 bases). The CDR3 contains 13 residues. Germline V lookup: CDR1 WNHNN, CDR2 SYGVQD (reference sequence). The V gene lost 6 bases and the J gene lost 4 bases, with 10 bases spanning the gap. CDR3 sequence: CASSAGTYNEQFF. CDR3 nucleotide sequence: TGCGCCAGCAGCGCGGGGACTTACAATGAGCAGTTCTTC.

The chain employs TRBV28 and TRBJ2-2; 8 nucleotides match TRBD1. V dropped 6 bases and J dropped 5; count of bases not matched to a gene: 14. CDR3 length: 17 amino acids. Germline-derived CDR1 and CDR2 are MDHEN and SYDVKM. The chain's CDR3 is CASRDRRGRGRTGELFF. Written as DNA, the CDR3 is TGTGCCAGCAGAGATCGCAGGGGGCGCGGAAGGACCGGGGAGCTGTTTTTT. The full variable domain, with the rest looked up from reference TRBV28 and TRBJ2-2, is DVKVTQSSRYLVKRTGEKVFLECVQDMDHENMFWYRQDPGLGLRLIYFSYDVKMKEKGDIPEGYSVSREKKERFSLILESASTNQTSMYLCASRDRRGRGRTGELFFGEGSRLTVL.

This clone was counted once. The rearrangement links TRBV11-3 to TRBJ1-3; D is unresolved. Germline V CDR1 and CDR2: SGHNT, YENEEA. Trimming cost V 6 bases and J 0 bases, with 9 bases left between them. The CDR3 extends over 14 amino acids. For the CDR3, the DNA is TGTGCCAGCAGTTTAAGAGTCTCTGGAAACACCATATATTTT. It translates to CASSLRVSGNTIYF.

The chain employs TRBV18 and TRBJ2-5; possibly TRBD2 for D (6 bases). TRBJ2-7 explains the end of the DNA better; the J call may be wrong. CDR1 is KGHSH and CDR2 is LQKENI in the germline V gene. This CDR3 region has 15 residues. The CDR3 sequence: CASSNGREISYEQYF. The CDR3 region has the DNA TGTGCCAGCTCCAACGGACGGGAGATTTCCTACGAGCAGTACTTC.

The rearrangement joins TRBV21-1 to TRBJ2-7; the table gives TRBD2 as D, unverified against the DNA. TRBV21-1 is an annotated pseudogene. This CDR3 has 20 amino acids. The CDR3 DNA is TGTGCCAGCAGCAAAGAGGGGTTTAATAGCGGAGGTCCTAGCTCCTACGAGCAGTACTTC. It encodes CASSKEGFNSGGPSSYEQYF.

This clone appeared a single time. The rearrangement uses TRBV6-1 and TRBJ2-2; D may be TRBD1 (6 bases). This CDR3 comprises 15 residues. From germline, CDR1 is MNHNS and CDR2 SASEGT. V was shortened by 3 bases and J by 5 bases, with 13 bases between the two germline ends. The CDR3 coding sequence is TGTGCCAGCAGTGACAGGTCTACAGGGACCGGGGAGCTGTTTTTT. Amino acid sequence: CASSDRSTGTGELFF.

This chain uses TRBV27 with TRBJ1-5; D call uncertain. The V gene lost 4 bases and the J gene lost 5 bases, with 9 bases spanning the gap. Germline CDR1 reads MNHEY; CDR2 reads SMNVEV (reference sequence). The CDR3 sequence is 13 residues long. The CDR3 sequence: CASSSMRDQPQHF. The CDR3 nucleotides read TGTGCCAGCAGTTCTATGAGGGATCAGCCCCAGCATTTT.

The J gene is TRBJ1-3, the V gene TRBV5-4; D is unresolved. CDR1 is SGHNT, CDR2 YYREEE, per germline (reference sequence). CDR3 length equals 16 residues. V was shortened by 6 bases and J by 4 bases, with 20 bases between the two germline ends. The CDR3 spells CASTPDGQPGGNTIYF. The CDR3 DNA is TGTGCCAGCACCCCAGACGGGCAACCGGGGGGAAACACCATATATTTT.